These T cell receptor beta chains were read from a single sample in a study of OX40 agonist ivuxolimab in advanced cancers. Profiling relied on immunoSEQ multiplex PCR, and the TCRdb table lists in-frame clones only, not all of them. There are roughly 76,000 clones in the sample; less than 90% occur only once, and less than 4% lies in the top ten. Sequenced material: CD4+ or CD8+ T cells sorted from blood, taken in a trial of the OX40 agonist ivuxolimab. The receptors stem from an adult with an advanced solid tumor such as melanoma, head and neck, liver or kidney cancer. The CDR3 runs from the conserved cysteine through the conserved F or W. D genes are given only for firm matches. Expanded clones get a size class; other rows say once, few or many, or leave the size out.

d_call	v_call	j_call	clone_size	cdr3_aa	cdr3_nt
.	TRBV11-1	TRBJ2-5	.	CASSLTAETQYF	TGTGCCAGCAGCCTAACCGCGGAGACCCAGTACTTC
.	TRBV7-3	TRBJ2-2	.	CASSLGADGELFF	TGTGCCAGCAGCTTAGGGGCCGACGGGGAGCTGTTTTTT
.	TRBV6-5	TRBJ1-2	.	CASSYGGSYGYTF	TGTGCCAGCAGTTACGGCGGATCTTATGGCTACACCTTC
.	TRBV6-1	TRBJ2-1	.	CASSGAPPQQFF	TGTGCCAGCAGTGGGGCTCCCCCTCAGCAGTTCTTC
TRBD2	TRBV9	TRBJ2-1	.	CASSVELTGGSYNEQFF	TGTGCCAGCAGCGTAGAACTGACGGGAGGCTCCTACAATGAGCAGTTCTTC
.	TRBV11-2	TRBJ2-6	.	CASSQYLGRGAGANVLTF	TGTGCCAGCAGCCAGTATCTTGGGAGGGGGGCTGGGGCCAACGTCCTGACTTTC
TRBD1	TRBV7-9	TRBJ1-2	once	CASSLDWDRSYYGYTF	TGTGCCAGCAGCTTAGACTGGGACAGGTCTTACTATGGCTACACCTTC
.	TRBV6-5	TRBJ1-2	.	CASSYSNSYGYTF	TGTGCCAGCAGTTACTCTAATAGTTATGGCTACACCTTC
TRBD1	TRBV18	TRBJ2-4	.	CASSPPVVWQGENIQYF	TGTGCCAGCTCACCACCGGTGGTTTGGCAGGGGGAAAACATTCAGTACTTC
TRBD1	TRBV4-3	TRBJ1-3	.	CASSQDHGTGGGNTIYF	TGCGCCAGCAGCCAAGATCATGGGACAGGGGGAGGAAACACCATATATTTT
TRBD1	TRBV4-3	TRBJ1-2	.	CASSQPDREMLGYTF	TGCGCCAGCAGCCAACCAGACAGGGAAATGCTCGGCTACACCTTC
.	TRBV5-4	TRBJ2-1	once	CASSLGRGNLNEQFF	TGTGCCAGCAGCTTGGGGCGCGGGAACCTCAATGAGCAGTTCTTC
TRBD1	TRBV7-9	TRBJ2-2	.	CASSLTGAEAGELFF	TGTGCCAGCAGCTTAACAGGGGCGGAGGCCGGGGAGCTGTTTTTT
TRBD1	TRBV27	TRBJ1-6	once	CASADRVHSPLHF	TGTGCCAGCGCAGACAGGGTACATTCACCCCTCCACTTT
.	TRBV7-2	TRBJ1-2	.	CASSLIRPGRNYGYTF	TGTGCCAGCAGCTTAATAAGACCGGGGCGAAACTATGGCTACACCTTC
TRBD1	TRBV10-3	TRBJ1-3	.	CAIRSTGGGNTIYF	TGTGCCATCAGATCAACAGGGGGGGGAAACACCATATATTTT
.	TRBV2	TRBJ1-1	.	CASIYAMNTEAFF	TGTGCCAGCATCTACGCCATGAACACTGAAGCTTTCTTT
.	TRBV18	TRBJ2-7	.	CASSPLGAGPYEQYF	TGTGCCAGCTCACCACTAGGCGCGGGTCCCTACGAGCAGTACTTC
.	TRBV6-6	TRBJ1-5	.	CASSYSGVQPQHF	TGTGCCAGCAGTTACTCTGGGGTTCAGCCCCAGCATTTT
.	TRBV6-4	TRBJ2-5	.	CASSDPRGGAGETQYF	TGTGCCAGCAGTGACCCCAGGGGCGGGGCAGGAGAGACCCAGTACTTC
.	TRBV5-1	TRBJ2-3	.	CASSPTSKADTQYF	TGCGCCAGCAGCCCGACTAGTAAGGCAGATACGCAGTATTTT
.	TRBV18	TRBJ2-3	.	CASSPYSSTDTQYF	TGTGCCAGCTCACCGTACAGTAGCACAGATACGCAGTATTTT
.	TRBV19	TRBJ1-5	.	CASSSASNNQPQHF	TGTGCCAGTAGTTCCGCCAGCAACAATCAGCCCCAGCATTTT
TRBD2	TRBV9	TRBJ2-2	.	CASSVRRLAGPNTGELFF	TGTGCCAGCAGCGTCAGGAGACTAGCGGGTCCGAACACCGGGGAGCTGTTTTTT
.	TRBV7-2	TRBJ2-7	.	CASSFKSIGMSSYEQYF	TGTGCCAGCAGCTTTAAATCGATCGGGATGAGCTCCTACGAGCAGTACTTC
.	TRBV7-3	TRBJ2-3	.	CASSARRGAGGADTQYF	TGTGCCAGCAGCGCCCGACGAGGAGCCGGAGGGGCAGATACGCAGTATTTT
.	TRBV7-9	TRBJ2-3	few	CASSFNRVSPQYF	TGTGCCAGCAGCTTCAACAGGGTATCCCCGCAGTATTTT
TRBD1	TRBV18	TRBJ1-1	.	CASSLTGQATEAFF	TGTGCCAGCTCACTAACGGGACAGGCAACTGAAGCTTTCTTT
TRBD1	TRBV9	TRBJ2-7	.	CASSVQTGGTDEQYF	TGTGCCAGCAGCGTCCAGACAGGGGGCACGGACGAGCAGTACTTC
TRBD1	TRBV7-9	TRBJ2-2	.	CASSPTGRGLNTGELFF	TGTGCCAGCAGCCCGACCGGCAGGGGGCTCAACACCGGGGAGCTGTTTTTT
.	TRBV5-1	TRBJ1-2	.	CASVDSPTNYGYTF	TGCGCCAGCGTAGACAGTCCCACTAACTATGGCTACACCTTC
.	TRBV29-1	TRBJ2-7	.	CSAGGSSYEQYF	TGCAGCGCCGGGGGTTCCTCCTACGAGCAGTACTTC
TRBD1	TRBV6-1	TRBJ1-2	.	CASSSPAGGGYTF	TGTGCCAGCAGTTCCCCGGCAGGGGGTGGCTACACCTTC
.	TRBV29-1	TRBJ1-4	.	CSVRRDDEKLFF	TGCAGCGTAAGACGGGACGATGAAAAACTGTTTTTT
TRBD1	TRBV11-3	TRBJ2-7	.	CASSLTGDEQYF	TGTGCCAGCAGCTTGACAGGGGACGAGCAGTACTTC
.	TRBV10-1	TRBJ1-1	.	CASNQLGVNTEAFF	TGCGCCAGCAACCAACTCGGGGTGAACACTGAAGCTTTCTTT
.	TRBV18	TRBJ2-5	.	CASSPGVQETQYF	TGTGCCAGCTCACCAGGGGTCCAAGAGACCCAGTACTTC
.	TRBV12-5	TRBJ1-4	.	CASGLWGEGRANEKLFF	TGTGCTAGTGGTTTGTGGGGGGAAGGCAGGGCTAATGAAAAACTGTTTTTT
.	TRBV7-3	TRBJ1-2	.	CASSLGAGNYGYTF	TGTGCCAGCAGCTTAGGGGCCGGGAACTATGGCTACACCTTC
TRBD2	TRBV5-1	TRBJ2-1	.	CASSLVVAGGNEQFF	TGCGCCAGCAGCTTGGTGGTAGCGGGAGGGAATGAGCAGTTCTTC
.	TRBV4-3	TRBJ1-5	.	CASSQGSGNQPQHF	TGCGCCAGCAGCCAAGGATCTGGCAATCAGCCCCAGCATTTT
.	TRBV4-2	TRBJ1-6	.	CASSQDSDLWGNSPLHF	TGTGCCAGCAGCCAAGATTCTGATTTGTGGGGAAATTCACCCCTCCACTTT
.	TRBV15	TRBJ1-1	.	CATSRWNTEAFF	TGTGCCACCAGCCGTTGGAACACTGAAGCTTTCTTT
.	TRBV2	TRBJ1-6	.	CASLRGGSPLHF	TGTGCCAGCTTACGGGGGGGTTCACCCCTCCACTTT
.	TRBV5-4	TRBJ1-2	.	CASSLVYREHGYTF	TGTGCCAGCAGCTTGGTGTACAGGGAACATGGCTACACCTTC
.	TRBV30	TRBJ1-2	once	CAWSLFLVSGGSYGYTF	TGTGCCTGGAGTCTGTTTTTGGTTTCTGGGGGCAGCTATGGCTACACCTTC
.	TRBV19	TRBJ2-7	.	CASSTDRRREQYF	TGTGCCAGTAGTACCGACCGCAGGCGCGAGCAGTACTTC
.	TRBV15	TRBJ1-1	.	CATSREKGEDRFTEAFF	TGTGCCACCAGCAGAGAAAAGGGGGAGGATCGTTTCACTGAAGCTTTCTTT